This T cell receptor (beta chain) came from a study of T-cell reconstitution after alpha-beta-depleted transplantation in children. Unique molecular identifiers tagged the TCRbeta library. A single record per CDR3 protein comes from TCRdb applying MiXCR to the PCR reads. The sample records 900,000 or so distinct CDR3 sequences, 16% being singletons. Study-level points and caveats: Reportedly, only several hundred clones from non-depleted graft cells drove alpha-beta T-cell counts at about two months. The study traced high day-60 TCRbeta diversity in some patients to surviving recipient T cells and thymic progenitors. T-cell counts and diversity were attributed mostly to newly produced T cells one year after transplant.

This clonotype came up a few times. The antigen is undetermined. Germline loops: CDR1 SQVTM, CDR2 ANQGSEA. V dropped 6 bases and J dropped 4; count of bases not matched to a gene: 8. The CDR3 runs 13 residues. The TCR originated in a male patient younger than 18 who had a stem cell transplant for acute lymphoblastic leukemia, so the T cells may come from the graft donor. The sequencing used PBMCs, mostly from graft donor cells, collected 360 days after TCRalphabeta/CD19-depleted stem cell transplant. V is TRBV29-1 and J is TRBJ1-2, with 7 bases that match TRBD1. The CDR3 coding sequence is TGCAGCGTGGATCCGGGACAGACCTATGGCTACACCTTC. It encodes CSVDPGQTYGYTF.